The rows below give T cell receptor beta chains drawn from one sample of a study of response to subunit inactivated influenza vaccine. TCRdb ran MiXCR on the RT-PCR reads and lists one entry per CDR3 protein. This table has a few hundred thousand distinct CDR3 sequences, around 11% appearing once. These same data were also listed under a study on T cells expressing NK-cell markers.

The source material was PBMCs from blood, sampled on the day of vaccination. The source of these receptors is a man in his forties or fifties who received an inactivated influenza vaccine. Both conserved end residues are part of each CDR3. The order of the fields is V gene, D gene, J gene, clone size, CDR3 protein, CDR3 DNA. A D gene is named only where the DNA matches it firmly. Clone size is not always given. Where it is, it says once, few, many or a class for expanded clones.

V gene: TRBV20-1
D gene: .
J gene: TRBJ2-5
clone size: .
CDR3 protein: CSAPRGWETQYF
CDR3 DNA: TGCAGTGCTCCTCGAGGGTGGGAGACCCAGTACTTC

V gene: TRBV5-6
D gene: .
J gene: TRBJ1-1
clone size: few
CDR3 protein: CASSSMRREHGTEAFF
CDR3 DNA: TGTGCCAGCAGCTCCATGCGGAGGGAACATGGCACTGAAGCTTTCTTT

V gene: TRBV6-1
D gene: TRBD1
J gene: TRBJ1-1
clone size: .
CDR3 protein: CASRSGGDTEAFF
CDR3 DNA: TGTGCCAGCAGGTCAGGGGGGGACACTGAAGCTTTCTTT

V gene: TRBV11-1
D gene: .
J gene: TRBJ1-2
clone size: many
CDR3 protein: CASSFVSGRRTAIDYGYTF
CDR3 DNA: TGTGCCAGCAGCTTCGTATCGGGGCGTAGGACAGCTATAGACTATGGCTACACCTTC

V gene: TRBV6-2/TRBV6-3
D gene: .
J gene: TRBJ2-7
clone size: few
CDR3 protein: CASSSLKTLGAYEQYF
CDR3 DNA: TGTGCCAGCAGTTCACTGAAAACCCTCGGGGCCTACGAGCAGTACTTC

V gene: TRBV27
D gene: .
J gene: TRBJ2-3
clone size: few
CDR3 protein: CASRTRAQGRTDTQYF
CDR3 DNA: TGTGCCAGCAGGACCAGGGCGCAGGGTCGGACAGATACGCAGTATTTT

V gene: TRBV5-6
D gene: TRBD1
J gene: TRBJ2-2
clone size: many
CDR3 protein: CASSLLRSHRGKTGELFF
CDR3 DNA: TGTGCCAGCAGCCTCCTACGATCGCACAGGGGAAAGACCGGGGAGCTGTTTTTT

V gene: TRBV6-5
D gene: .
J gene: TRBJ2-7
clone size: .
CDR3 protein: CASSYSPSYYEQYF
CDR3 DNA: TGTGCCAGCAGTTACTCGCCAAGCTACTACGAGCAGTACTTC

V gene: TRBV28
D gene: .
J gene: TRBJ1-4
clone size: many
CDR3 protein: CASIPRRGKVITNEKLFF
CDR3 DNA: TGTGCCAGCATCCCGAGGAGGGGAAAGGTGATCACTAATGAAAAACTGTTTTTT

V gene: TRBV11-2
D gene: TRBD1
J gene: TRBJ2-2
clone size: few
CDR3 protein: CASSRDRGLPGELFF
CDR3 DNA: TGTGCCAGCAGCAGGGACAGGGGGCTACCCGGGGAGCTGTTTTTT

V gene: TRBV5-6
D gene: .
J gene: TRBJ2-1
clone size: few
CDR3 protein: CASSFGPSHLNEQFF
CDR3 DNA: TGTGCCAGCAGCTTTGGGCCCAGCCATCTGAATGAGCAGTTCTTC

V gene: TRBV28
D gene: TRBD1
J gene: TRBJ1-4
clone size: .
CDR3 protein: CASSQGQGDSNEKLFF
CDR3 DNA: TGTGCCAGCAGTCAGGGACAGGGGGACTCTAATGAAAAACTGTTTTTT

V gene: TRBV20-1
D gene: TRBD2
J gene: TRBJ2-5
clone size: .
CDR3 protein: CSARGLAGLETQYF
CDR3 DNA: TGCAGTGCTAGAGGACTAGCGGGGCTGGAGACCCAGTACTTC

V gene: TRBV5-1
D gene: .
J gene: TRBJ2-1
clone size: .
CDR3 protein: CASSLEATEQFF
CDR3 DNA: TGCGCCAGCAGCTTGGAAGCCACCGAGCAGTTCTTC

V gene: TRBV27
D gene: TRBD2
J gene: TRBJ2-1
clone size: few
CDR3 protein: CASRTSLAGGEQFF
CDR3 DNA: TGTGCCAGCAGGACGTCTCTAGCGGGAGGTGAGCAGTTCTTC

V gene: TRBV5-1
D gene: .
J gene: TRBJ2-2
clone size: .
CDR3 protein: CASSSLADPPTGELFF
CDR3 DNA: TGCGCCAGCAGCTCCTTAGCGGACCCTCCCACCGGGGAGCTGTTTTTT

V gene: TRBV28
D gene: TRBD2
J gene: TRBJ2-3
clone size: many
CDR3 protein: CASSSLEVSGSTDTQYF
CDR3 DNA: TGTGCCAGCAGTTCCCTTGAGGTTAGCGGGAGCACAGATACGCAGTATTTT

V gene: TRBV6-2/TRBV6-3
D gene: .
J gene: TRBJ2-3
clone size: few
CDR3 protein: CASRMSDSSDTQYF
CDR3 DNA: TGTGCCAGCAGGATGTCAGACTCGTCAGATACGCAGTATTTT

V gene: TRBV7-9
D gene: TRBD1
J gene: TRBJ1-1
clone size: few
CDR3 protein: CASSFTGEEAFF
CDR3 DNA: TGTGCCAGCAGCTTTACAGGGGAGGAGGCTTTCTTT

V gene: TRBV7-8
D gene: .
J gene: TRBJ1-5
clone size: .
CDR3 protein: CASSLTLSIPQPQHF
CDR3 DNA: TGTGCCAGCAGCTTAACATTGTCCATACCCCAGCCCCAGCATTTT

V gene: TRBV6-1
D gene: .
J gene: TRBJ2-7
clone size: few
CDR3 protein: CASRSNTGSREQYF
CDR3 DNA: TGTGCCAGCAGATCAAACACAGGGAGTCGCGAGCAGTACTTC

V gene: TRBV12-3/TRBV12-4
D gene: .
J gene: TRBJ2-1
clone size: .
CDR3 protein: CASSYGGLFGEQFF
CDR3 DNA: TGTGCCAGCAGTTACGGAGGACTTTTTGGTGAGCAGTTCTTC